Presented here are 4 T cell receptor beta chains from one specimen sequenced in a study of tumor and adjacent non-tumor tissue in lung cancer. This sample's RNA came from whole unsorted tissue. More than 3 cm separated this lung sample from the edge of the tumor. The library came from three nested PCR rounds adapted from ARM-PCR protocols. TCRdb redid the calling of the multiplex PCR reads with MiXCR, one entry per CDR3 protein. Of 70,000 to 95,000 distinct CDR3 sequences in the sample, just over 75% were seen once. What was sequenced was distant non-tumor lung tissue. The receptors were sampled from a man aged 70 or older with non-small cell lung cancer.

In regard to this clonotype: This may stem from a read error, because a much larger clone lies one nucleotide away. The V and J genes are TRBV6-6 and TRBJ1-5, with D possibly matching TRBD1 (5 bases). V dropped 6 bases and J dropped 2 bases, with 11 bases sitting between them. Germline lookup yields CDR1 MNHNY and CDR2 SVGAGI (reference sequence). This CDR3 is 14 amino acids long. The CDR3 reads CASRGEWGNQPQHF. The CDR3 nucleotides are TGTGCCAGCAGGGGGGAATGGGGCAATCAGCCCCAGCATTTT.

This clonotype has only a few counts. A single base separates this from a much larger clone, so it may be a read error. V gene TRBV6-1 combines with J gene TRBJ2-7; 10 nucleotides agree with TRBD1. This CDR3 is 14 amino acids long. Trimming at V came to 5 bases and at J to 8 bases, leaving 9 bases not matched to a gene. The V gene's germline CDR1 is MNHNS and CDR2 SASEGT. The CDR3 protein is CASSPTGGKYKQYF. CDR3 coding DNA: TGTGCCAGCAGTCCGACAGGGGGCAAATACAAGCAGTACTTC.

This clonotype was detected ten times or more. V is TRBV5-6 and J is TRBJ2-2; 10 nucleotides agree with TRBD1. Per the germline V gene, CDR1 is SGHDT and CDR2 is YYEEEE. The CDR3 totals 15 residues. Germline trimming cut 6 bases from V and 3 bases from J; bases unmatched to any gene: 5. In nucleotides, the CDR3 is TGTGCCAGCACCATAGGGACAGGGGACACCGGGGAGCTGTTTTTT. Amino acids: CASTIGTGDTGELFF.

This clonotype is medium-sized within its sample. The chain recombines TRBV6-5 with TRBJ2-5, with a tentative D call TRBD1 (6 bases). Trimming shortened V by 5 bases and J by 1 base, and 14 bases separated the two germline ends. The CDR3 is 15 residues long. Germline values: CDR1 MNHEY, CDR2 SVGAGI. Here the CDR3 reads CASSHRVGGQETQYF. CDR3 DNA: TGTGCCAGCAGTCACAGGGTTGGGGGCCAAGAGACCCAGTACTTC.